These T cell receptor beta chains were read from a single sample in a study of coeliac disease. Using immunoSEQ multiplex PCR, the repertoire was profiled, and TCRdb retains in-frame clones only, with some absent. The sample lists around 4,800 clones; 65% to 85% were seen once. The sequencing input was lamina propria lymphocytes from the gut. The origin of the receptors is a woman aged 18-29 years with active celiac disease. CDR3s include the opening cysteine and the closing phenylalanine or tryptophan. The D gene is left open where the match is weak. Clone sizes are given selectively: once, few, many, or a class where the clone is expanded.

D gene: TRBD1
J gene: TRBJ2-7
clone size: NA
V gene: TRBV7-8
CDR3 DNA: TGTGCCAGCAGCTTAGTCGGTGGGACAGCAAACTCCTACGAGCAGTACTTC
CDR3 protein: CASSLVGGTANSYEQYF

D gene: TRBD1
J gene: TRBJ2-3
clone size: NA
V gene: TRBV15
CDR3 DNA: TGTGCCACCAGAATCCCGGGACAGGGATTTTCGTTTCAGGATACGCAGTATTTT
CDR3 protein: CATRIPGQGFSFQDTQYF

D gene: NA
J gene: TRBJ2-1
clone size: NA
V gene: TRBV18
CDR3 DNA: TGTGCCAGCTCACCATACATACCCTACAATGAGCAGTTCTTC
CDR3 protein: CASSPYIPYNEQFF

D gene: NA
J gene: TRBJ2-7
clone size: NA
V gene: TRBV30
CDR3 DNA: TGTGCCTGGAGTGTACAGGGAATAACCTACGAGCAGTACTTC
CDR3 protein: CAWSVQGITYEQYF

D gene: TRBD1
J gene: TRBJ1-2
clone size: few
V gene: TRBV4-3
CDR3 DNA: TGCGCCAGCAGCCAAGGGCCGGGACAGGGTCACTATGGCTACACCTTC
CDR3 protein: CASSQGPGQGHYGYTF

D gene: NA
J gene: TRBJ1-5
clone size: NA
V gene: TRBV7-9
CDR3 DNA: TGTGCCAGCAGTTCGGGAAGCGGGGGCGCGGGGGGCAATCAGCCCCAGCATTTT
CDR3 protein: CASSSGSGGAGGNQPQHF

D gene: NA
J gene: TRBJ1-5
clone size: NA
V gene: TRBV30
CDR3 DNA: TGTGCCTGGAGTGAGGGGCACAATCAGCCCCAGCATTTT
CDR3 protein: CAWSEGHNQPQHF

D gene: TRBD2
J gene: TRBJ2-1
clone size: once
V gene: TRBV19
CDR3 DNA: TGTGCCAGTAGTTCAACTAGCGGGACCCGATACAATGAGCAGTTCTTC
CDR3 protein: CASSSTSGTRYNEQFF

D gene: TRBD2
J gene: TRBJ2-2
clone size: NA
V gene: TRBV15
CDR3 DNA: TGTGCCACCAGCAGAGATTGGCGGGAGGGCCTAAACGGGGAGCTGTTTTTT
CDR3 protein: CATSRDWREGLNGELFF

D gene: NA
J gene: TRBJ2-3
clone size: once
V gene: TRBV5-4
CDR3 DNA: TGTGCCAGCAGGCCGCCGGGGGTAATCACAGATACGCAGTATTTT
CDR3 protein: CASRPPGVITDTQYF

D gene: TRBD1
J gene: TRBJ2-1
clone size: NA
V gene: TRBV4-2
CDR3 DNA: TGTGCCAGCAGCCGCACCGGGACAGGGGGTAACAATGAGCAGTTCTTC
CDR3 protein: CASSRTGTGGNNEQFF

D gene: NA
J gene: TRBJ2-1
clone size: few
V gene: TRBV28
CDR3 DNA: TGTGCCAGCAGTTTATTTGCGCGGGAACGAAATGAGCAGTTCTTC
CDR3 protein: CASSLFARERNEQFF

D gene: TRBD2
J gene: TRBJ2-3
clone size: NA
V gene: TRBV2
CDR3 DNA: TGTGCCAGCAGTTTGAGCGGGGGGGCCGATACGCAGTATTTT
CDR3 protein: CASSLSGGADTQYF

D gene: NA
J gene: TRBJ2-6
clone size: once
V gene: TRBV7-9
CDR3 DNA: TGTGCCAGCAGCTTAAGAGGAGGGGACTCTGGGGCCAACGTCCTGACTTTC
CDR3 protein: CASSLRGGDSGANVLTF

D gene: NA
J gene: TRBJ2-6
clone size: NA
V gene: TRBV1
CDR3 DNA: TGCACCAGCAGCCAAGATCTAACGAGGTGTGAGACAGGACCTTTCTCTGGGGCCAACGTCCTGACTTTC
CDR3 protein: CTSSQDLTRCETGPFSGANVLTF

D gene: NA
J gene: TRBJ1-4
clone size: NA
V gene: TRBV6-6
CDR3 DNA: TGTGCCAGCAGCCAATGGGGGGATAATGAAAAACTGTTTTTT
CDR3 protein: CASSQWGDNEKLFF

D gene: TRBD1
J gene: TRBJ2-1
clone size: few
V gene: TRBV29-1
CDR3 DNA: TGCAGCGTTGAAGAAGGTTCGACAGGGGGGAGTCGGTTCTTC
CDR3 protein: CSVEEGSTGGSRFF

D gene: TRBD1
J gene: TRBJ1-2
clone size: NA
V gene: TRBV27
CDR3 DNA: TGTGCCAGCAGTTTATCGAAAGGGGGCGGTGGCTACACCTTC
CDR3 protein: CASSLSKGGGGYTF

D gene: NA
J gene: TRBJ2-7
clone size: NA
V gene: TRBV7-6
CDR3 DNA: TGTGCCAGCAGCCACTTGCCCGGGGGAAGAGAAGCGGGCCTGCACTACGAGCAGTACTTC
CDR3 protein: CASSHLPGGREAGLHYEQYF

D gene: TRBD2
J gene: TRBJ2-7
clone size: few
V gene: TRBV28
CDR3 DNA: TGTGCCAGCAGTGGCGGGGGAAACACCTACGAGCAGTACTTC
CDR3 protein: CASSGGGNTYEQYF